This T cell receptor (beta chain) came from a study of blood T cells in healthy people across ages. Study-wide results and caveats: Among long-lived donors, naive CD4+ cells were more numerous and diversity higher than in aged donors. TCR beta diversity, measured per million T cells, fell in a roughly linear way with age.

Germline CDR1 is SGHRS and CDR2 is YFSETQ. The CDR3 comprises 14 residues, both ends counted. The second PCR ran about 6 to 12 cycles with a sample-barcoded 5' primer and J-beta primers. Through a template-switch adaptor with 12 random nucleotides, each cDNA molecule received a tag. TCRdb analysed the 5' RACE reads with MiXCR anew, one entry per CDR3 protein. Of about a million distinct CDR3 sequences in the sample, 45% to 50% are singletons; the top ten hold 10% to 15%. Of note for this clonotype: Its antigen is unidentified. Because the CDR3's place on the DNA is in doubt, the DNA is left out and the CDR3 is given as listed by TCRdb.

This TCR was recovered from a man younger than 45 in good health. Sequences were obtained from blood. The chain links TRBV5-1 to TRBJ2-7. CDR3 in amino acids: CASSSSTSTYEQYF.